What follows are 16 T cell receptor beta chains derived from one specimen sequenced in a study of molecular identifiers for immune sequencing clone quantification. TCRdb redid the calling of the PCR reads with MiXCR, one entry per CDR3 protein. The data contain 60,000 to 70,000 distinct CDR3 sequences, around a sixth of them singletons. The sequenced sample consisted of naive CD8+ T cells from blood, with Jurkat cell RNA spiked in. Noted subset: FACS-sorted CD8+CD4-CCR7+CD45RA+ naive T cells. The origin of the receptors is a human donor in good health. Some libraries in this study had Jurkat cell RNA spiked in.

Comment on this clonotype: Since a much larger clone is just one base distant, this may be a read error. The rearrangement joins TRBV19 to TRBJ2-7, with a weak D call TRBD2 (6 bases). The CDR3 extends over 12 amino acids. CDR1 and CDR2 from the germline V gene are LNHDA and SQIVND (reference sequence). The V end lost 5 bases, the J end lost 6 bases, and 11 bases lay between the germline ends. In nucleotides, the CDR3 is TGTGCCAGTAGTGCGACGGAGGGCGAGCAGTACTTC. Translation: CASSATEGEQYF.

In this sample, this clonotype turned up a few times. The rearrangement joins TRBV12-3 or TRBV12-4 to TRBJ2-7; TRBD1 matches at 7 bases. Germline trimming cut 0 bases from V and 3 bases from J; bases unmatched to any gene: 2. CDR3 length equals 14 residues. The CDR3 coding sequence is TGTGCCAGCAGTTTAGCGGCAGGGGGCTACGAGCAGTACTTC. This gives the protein CASSLAAGGYEQYF.

There are many counts of this clonotype. This chain joins TRBV7-9 and TRBJ2-1; TRBD2 agrees at 9 bases. The CDR3 sequence is 15 residues long. Trimming took 0 bases from V and 5 from J; bases not matched to a gene: 2. Germline lookup yields CDR1 SEHNR and CDR2 FQNEAQ (reference sequence). The CDR3 sequence is CASSLASGRNNEQFF. In DNA form, the CDR3 reads TGTGCCAGCAGCTTAGCTAGCGGGAGAAACAATGAGCAGTTCTTC.

Points on this clonotype: A read error may explain this, as a much larger clone is one base away. The CDR3 DNA reads as TGCAGCGTGGAGGGGCCGGCCGATGAGCAGTTCTTC. This translates into CSVEGPADEQFF. This chain connects TRBV29-1 to TRBJ2-1; possible D gene TRBD2, 6 bases. Germline V gives CDR1 SQVTM, CDR2 ANQGSEA. V was trimmed by 6 bases and J by 8 bases, leaving 14 bases between them. CDR3 length equals 12 residues.

This clonotype is labeled as medium-sized. J is TRBJ2-3 and V is TRBV20-1; TRBD1 might be the D (7 bases). The V end lost 7 bases, the J end lost 1 base, and 24 bases lay between the germline ends. CDR1 is DFQATT and CDR2 is SNEGSKA in the germline V gene (reference sequence). The CDR3 totals 17 residues. The CDR3 sequence is CSGRGRGAVWGTDTQYF. CDR3 bases: TGCAGTGGAAGAGGCAGGGGGGCTGTTTGGGGCACAGATACGCAGTATTTT.

This clonotype showed up just a few times. The chain links TRBV20-1 to TRBJ2-7, with a tentative D call TRBD2 (5 bases). The CDR3 length is 15 residues. Germline V gene lookup returns CDR1 DFQATT and CDR2 SNEGSKA (reference sequence). V lost 6 bases, J lost 1 base, and 19 bases lay in between. This chain's CDR3 is CSAEKKTSLSYEQYF. CDR3 nucleotide sequence: TGCAGTGCCGAGAAAAAAACTAGTTTATCCTACGAGCAGTACTTC.

Notes on this clonotype: A much larger clone lies one base from this, so it may be a read error. J is TRBJ2-3 and V is TRBV12-3 or TRBV12-4; 8 bases are a match to TRBD2. The CDR3 totals 15 residues. The CDR3 loop is CTSTLKAGVADTQYF. In DNA form, the CDR3 reads TGTACCAGCACCCTCAAAGCGGGAGTAGCAGATACGCAGTATTTT.

This clonotype was seen repeatedly, ten times or more. J is TRBJ2-5 and V is TRBV27, with 11 bases lining up with TRBD1. V lost 5 bases and J lost 1; bases outside the gene matches: 12. In germline, CDR1 is MNHEY, CDR2 SMNVEV (reference sequence). The CDR3 runs 18 residues. The CDR3 here is CASSILPGGTGGQETQYF. In DNA, the CDR3 is TGTGCCAGCAGTATCCTTCCGGGGGGGACAGGGGGCCAAGAGACCCAGTACTTC.

The chain employs TRBV27 and TRBJ1-1; possibly TRBD1 for D (5 bases). Per germline, CDR1 MNHEY and CDR2 SMNVEV (reference sequence). Trimming removed 2 bases from V and 2 bases from J, with 9 bases in between. This CDR3 spans 14 amino acids. Here the CDR3 reads CASSLGTVNTEAFF. CDR3 DNA sequence: TGTGCCAGCAGTTTAGGGACGGTAAACACTGAAGCTTTCTTT.

There are many counts of this clonotype. The gene calls are TRBV4-1 and TRBJ2-7; TRBD2 aligns across 10 bases. Per germline, CDR1 MGHRA and CDR2 YSYEKL. V was pared by 3 bases and J by 6 bases, with 11 bases of the junction left unmatched. This CDR3 has 16 residues. CDR3 sequence: CASSQVLGLAGVEQYF. As DNA, the CDR3 is TGCGCCAGCAGCCAGGTTCTGGGCCTAGCGGGAGTCGAGCAGTACTTC.

This clonotype was seen a handful of times. The V gene is TRBV12-3 or TRBV12-4, the J gene TRBJ2-2; 7 bases agree with TRBD2. The CDR3 length is 15 residues. The V and J ends lost 6 bases and 2 bases, in that order; junction bases with no gene match: 6. CDR3 in DNA: TGTGCCAGCAGCTCATGGGAGGGAAACACCGGGGAGCTGTTTTTT. It specifies CASSSWEGNTGELFF.

This clonotype was seen at least ten times. V gene TRBV7-6 combines with J gene TRBJ2-5, with D hard to call. The CDR3 runs to 15 residues. From germline, CDR1 is SGHVS and CDR2 FNYEAQ. Trimming removed 5 bases at V and 5 bases at J, with 18 bases between. Here the CDR3 DNA reads TGTGCCAGCAGCCAGCTGGTTTCGTCCGAGGAGACCCAGTACTTC. Translated: CASSQLVSSEETQYF.

In this sample, this clonotype turned up many times. The J gene is TRBJ2-3, the V gene TRBV24-1; D may be TRBD2 (5 bases). Looked up from germline, CDR1 is KGHDR and CDR2 is SFDVKD. This CDR3 is built from 17 residues. Trimming pared 3 bases from V and 0 bases from J, leaving 15 bases between. The chain's CDR3 is CATSDPTGLTSTDTQYF. Here the CDR3 DNA reads TGTGCCACCAGTGATCCCACCGGACTGACTAGCACAGATACGCAGTATTTT.

Note on this clonotype: A much more abundant neighbour one base away suggests this may be a read error. This chain uses TRBV27 with TRBJ1-1; D is uncertain. Trimming left V 5 bases short and J 0 bases short, with 7 bases between. Per germline, CDR1 MNHEY and CDR2 SMNVEV (reference sequence). The length of the CDR3 is 13 residues. The CDR3 DNA reads TGTGCCAGCAGTGCGTTTCTGAACACTGAAGCTTTCTTT. It is translated as CASSAFLNTEAFF.

Many counts were recorded for this clonotype. The rearrangement joins TRBV10-2 to TRBJ2-3; 10 nucleotides align to TRBD2. The V gene's germline CDR1 is WSHSY and CDR2 SAAADI. V lost 5 bases, J lost 2 bases, and 7 bases stayed unmatched. The CDR3 runs to 16 residues. The CDR3 coding sequence is TGCGCCAGCAGTTTGTGGCTAGCGGGGGTCACAGATACGCAGTATTTT. Its protein is CASSLWLAGVTDTQYF.

This chain joins TRBV13 and TRBJ2-1; 8 bases match TRBD2. The trim removed 5 bases at V and 2 bases at J, leaving 8 bases unmatched. The germline V gene has CDR1 PRHDT and CDR2 FYEKMQ (reference sequence). CDR3 length: 16 amino acids. CDR3 in DNA: TGTGCCAGCAGCGGGCCGGGACTAGGGACCTACAATGAGCAGTTCTTC. Its protein product is CASSGPGLGTYNEQFF.